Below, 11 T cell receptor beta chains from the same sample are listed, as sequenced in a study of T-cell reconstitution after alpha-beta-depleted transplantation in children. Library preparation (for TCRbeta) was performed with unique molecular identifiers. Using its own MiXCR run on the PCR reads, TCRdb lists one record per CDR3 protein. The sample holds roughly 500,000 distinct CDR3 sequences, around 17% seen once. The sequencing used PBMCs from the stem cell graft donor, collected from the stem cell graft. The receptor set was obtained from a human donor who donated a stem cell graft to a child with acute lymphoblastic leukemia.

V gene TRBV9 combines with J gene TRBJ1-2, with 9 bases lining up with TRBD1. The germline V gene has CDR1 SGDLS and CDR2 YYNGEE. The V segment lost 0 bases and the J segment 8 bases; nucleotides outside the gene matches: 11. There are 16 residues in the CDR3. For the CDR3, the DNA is TGTGCCAGCAGCGTAGACTATGATGGGACAGGGCACGGCTACACCTTC. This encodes CASSVDYDGTGHGYTF.

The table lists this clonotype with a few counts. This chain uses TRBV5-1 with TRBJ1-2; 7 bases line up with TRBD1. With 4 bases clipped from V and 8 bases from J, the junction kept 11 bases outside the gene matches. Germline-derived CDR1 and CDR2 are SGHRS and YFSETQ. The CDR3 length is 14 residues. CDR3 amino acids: CASSTGTAPGGYTF. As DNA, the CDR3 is TGCGCCAGCAGCACCGGGACAGCCCCTGGGGGCTACACCTTC. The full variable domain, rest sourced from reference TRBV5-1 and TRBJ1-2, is KAGVTQTPRYLIKTRGQQVTLSCSPISGHRSVSWYQQTPGQGLQFLFEYFSETQRNKGNFPGRFSGRQFSNSRSEMNVSTLELGDSALYLCASSTGTAPGGYTFGSGTRLTVV.

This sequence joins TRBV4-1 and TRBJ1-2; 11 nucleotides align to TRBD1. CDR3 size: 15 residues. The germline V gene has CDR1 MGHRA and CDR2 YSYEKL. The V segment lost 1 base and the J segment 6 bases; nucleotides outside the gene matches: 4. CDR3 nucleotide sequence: TGCGCCAGCAGCCAAGCCCCGGGACAGGGGGATGGCTACACCTTC. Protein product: CASSQAPGQGDGYTF.

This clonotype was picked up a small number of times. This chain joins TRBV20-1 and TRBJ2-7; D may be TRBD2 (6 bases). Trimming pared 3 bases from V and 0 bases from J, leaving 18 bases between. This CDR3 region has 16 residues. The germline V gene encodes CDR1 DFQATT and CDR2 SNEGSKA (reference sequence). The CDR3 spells CSASWFRGRPSYEQYF. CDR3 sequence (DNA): TGCAGTGCTAGTTGGTTCCGAGGGAGGCCCTCCTACGAGCAGTACTTC.

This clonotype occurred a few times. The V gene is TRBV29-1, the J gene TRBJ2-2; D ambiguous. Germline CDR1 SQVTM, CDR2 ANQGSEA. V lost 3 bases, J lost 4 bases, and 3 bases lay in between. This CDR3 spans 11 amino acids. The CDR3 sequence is CSVEFTGELFF. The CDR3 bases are TGCAGCGTTGAGTTCACCGGGGAGCTGTTTTTT.

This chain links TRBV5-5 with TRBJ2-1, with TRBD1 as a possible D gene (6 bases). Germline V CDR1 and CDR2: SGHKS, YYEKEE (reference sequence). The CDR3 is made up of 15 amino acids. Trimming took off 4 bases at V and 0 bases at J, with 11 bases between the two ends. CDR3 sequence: CASSEDRDSYNEQFF. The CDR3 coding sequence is TGTGCCAGCAGCGAGGACAGAGACTCCTACAATGAGCAGTTCTTC.

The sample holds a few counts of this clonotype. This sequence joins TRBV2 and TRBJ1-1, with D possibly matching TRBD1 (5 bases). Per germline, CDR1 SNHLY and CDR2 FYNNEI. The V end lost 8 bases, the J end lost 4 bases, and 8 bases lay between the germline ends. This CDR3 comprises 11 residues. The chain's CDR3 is CASLGVTEAFF. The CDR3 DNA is TGTGCCAGCTTAGGGGTCACTGAAGCTTTCTTT.

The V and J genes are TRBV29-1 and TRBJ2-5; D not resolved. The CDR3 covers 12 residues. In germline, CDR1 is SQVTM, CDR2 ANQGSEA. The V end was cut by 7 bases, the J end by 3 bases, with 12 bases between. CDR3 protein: CSARRTKETQYF. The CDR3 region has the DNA TGCAGCGCCAGGCGTACAAAAGAGACCCAGTACTTC.

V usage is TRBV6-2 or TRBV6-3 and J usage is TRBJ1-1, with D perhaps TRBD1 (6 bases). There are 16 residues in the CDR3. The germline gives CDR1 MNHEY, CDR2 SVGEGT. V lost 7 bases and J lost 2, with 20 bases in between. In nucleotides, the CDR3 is TGTGCCAGCACAGATCGCAGCCGGACAGCCAACACTGAAGCTTTCTTT. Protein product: CASTDRSRTANTEAFF.

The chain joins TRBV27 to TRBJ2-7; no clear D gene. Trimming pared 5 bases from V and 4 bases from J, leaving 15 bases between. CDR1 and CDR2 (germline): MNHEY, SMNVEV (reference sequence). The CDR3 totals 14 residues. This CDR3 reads CASSHGPIQYEQYF. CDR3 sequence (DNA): TGTGCCAGCAGTCACGGCCCTATTCAATACGAGCAGTACTTC.

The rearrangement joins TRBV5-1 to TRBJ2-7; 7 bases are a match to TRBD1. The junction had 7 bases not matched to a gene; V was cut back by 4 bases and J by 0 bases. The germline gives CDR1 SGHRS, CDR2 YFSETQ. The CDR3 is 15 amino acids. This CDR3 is CASSRGRDSSYEQYF. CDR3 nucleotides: TGCGCCAGCAGCAGGGGCCGGGACAGCTCCTACGAGCAGTACTTC.